Shown below are 9 T cell receptor beta chains from a single sample sequenced in a study of cytomegalovirus exposure and HLA in healthy donors. PCR employed 60 Vbeta and 13 Jbeta primers. The data were produced by immunoSEQ multiplex PCR, yet TCRdb's version contains in-frame clones alone and is incomplete. Among around 150,000 clones, approximately 80% were seen once, and the ten largest hold 8.5%. Source material: PBMCs. These receptors came from a male donor in good health and CMV-seropositive.

The rearrangement links TRBV7-8 to TRBJ2-5; 8 nucleotides agree with TRBD2. Germline lookup yields CDR1 SGHVS and CDR2 FQNEAQ. CDR3 size: 18 residues. Trimming took 7 bases from V and 1 from J; bases not matched to a gene: 17. The DNA of the CDR3 is TGTGCCAGCAAGTCGGGGAGAGCGGGGGCCAACCCCCAAGAGACCCAGTACTTC. It yields the protein CASKSGRAGANPQETQYF.

As concerns this clone: This specimen includes other DNA sequences encoding the same CDR3. The chain has TRBV15 and TRBJ2-7, with a tentative D call TRBD1 (6 bases). Looked up from germline, CDR1 is LNHNV and CDR2 is YYDKDF (reference sequence). V lost 0 bases to trimming and J lost 4 bases, with 10 bases between them. CDR3 length equals 14 residues. The CDR3 nucleotides are TGTGCCACCAGCAGAGACAGGGGTGGATACGAGCAGTACTTC. This sequence encodes CATSRDRGGYEQYF. The variable domain in full, completed from reference TRBV15 and TRBJ2-7, reads DAMVIQNPRYQVTQFGKPVTLSCSQTLNHNVMYWYQQKSSQAPKLLFHYYDKDFNNEADTPDNFQSRRPNTSFCFLDIRSPGLGDTAMYLCATSRDRGGYEQYFGPGTRLTVT.

The chain carries TRBV7-9 and TRBJ1-2; tentatively, D is TRBD1 (5 bases). The CDR3 has 13 amino acids. Looked up from germline, CDR1 is SEHNR and CDR2 is FQNEAQ (reference sequence). The V gene lost 5 bases and the J gene lost 3 bases, with 10 bases spanning the gap. The CDR3: CASSLRDYYGYTF. CDR3 coding DNA: TGTGCCAGCAGCCTCAGGGATTACTATGGCTACACCTTC.

The chain couples TRBV4-3 to TRBJ2-5, with D maybe TRBD1 (6 bases). Deletions cut 0 bases from V and 1 base from J, with 18 bases between. This CDR3 comprises 18 residues. Germline CDR1 LGHNA, CDR2 YSLEER. The CDR3 is CASSQDPVQGGGQETQYF. The DNA for the CDR3 is TGCGCCAGCAGCCAAGACCCCGTACAGGGTGGGGGCCAAGAGACCCAGTACTTC.

The CDR3 sequence: CAWKRANYGYTF. The CDR3 coding sequence is TGTGCCTGGAAGAGAGCTAACTATGGCTACACCTTC. This rearrangement joins TRBV30 to TRBJ1-2; unclear D gene. The CDR3 has 12 amino acids. CDR1 is GTSNPN and CDR2 is SVGIG in the germline V gene (reference sequence). The V gene lost 4 bases and the J gene lost 0 bases, with 6 bases spanning the gap.

The chain is built from TRBV7-2 and TRBJ1-1, with a weak D call TRBD1 (5 bases). Germline V CDR1 and CDR2: SGHTA, FQGNSA. V was pared by 5 bases and J by 3 bases, with 10 bases between. The CDR3 extends over 13 amino acids. As DNA, the CDR3 is TGTGCCAGCAGCGCCCAAGGGGACACTGAAGCTTTCTTT. Translating gives CASSAQGDTEAFF.

This clone was counted between two and nine times. This sequence joins TRBV28 and TRBJ1-1; weak D call: TRBD1 (6 bases). Germline V lookup: CDR1 MDHEN, CDR2 SYDVKM. V shed 3 bases and J shed 6 bases, with 14 bases lying between them. This CDR3 is built from 14 residues. The CDR3 DNA reads as TGTGCCAGCAGTTTTGGGGGCTCGAGGGCTGAAGCTTTCTTT. It is translated as CASSFGGSRAEAFF.

This chain links TRBV7-8 with TRBJ1-3, with D unresolved. The germline V and J ends were trimmed by 8 bases and 0 bases, with 17 bases remaining between them. Germline CDR1 SGHVS, CDR2 FQNEAQ. This CDR3 is 16 amino acids long. This CDR3 reads CASGRERGGSGNTIYF. The CDR3 DNA follows: TGTGCCAGCGGCAGAGAGAGAGGAGGCTCTGGAAACACCATATATTTT.

The chain is built from TRBV5-1 and TRBJ1-2; D might be TRBD1 (6 bases). The CDR3 has 16 amino acids. Germline CDR1 is SGHRS and CDR2 is YFSETQ. The ends were cut back, 1 base at V and 4 bases at J, with 17 bases in the middle. CDR3 sequence (DNA): TGCGCCAGCAGCTTGAATACAGGGTCCAACTCCTATGGCTACACCTTC. Translated: CASSLNTGSNSYGYTF.